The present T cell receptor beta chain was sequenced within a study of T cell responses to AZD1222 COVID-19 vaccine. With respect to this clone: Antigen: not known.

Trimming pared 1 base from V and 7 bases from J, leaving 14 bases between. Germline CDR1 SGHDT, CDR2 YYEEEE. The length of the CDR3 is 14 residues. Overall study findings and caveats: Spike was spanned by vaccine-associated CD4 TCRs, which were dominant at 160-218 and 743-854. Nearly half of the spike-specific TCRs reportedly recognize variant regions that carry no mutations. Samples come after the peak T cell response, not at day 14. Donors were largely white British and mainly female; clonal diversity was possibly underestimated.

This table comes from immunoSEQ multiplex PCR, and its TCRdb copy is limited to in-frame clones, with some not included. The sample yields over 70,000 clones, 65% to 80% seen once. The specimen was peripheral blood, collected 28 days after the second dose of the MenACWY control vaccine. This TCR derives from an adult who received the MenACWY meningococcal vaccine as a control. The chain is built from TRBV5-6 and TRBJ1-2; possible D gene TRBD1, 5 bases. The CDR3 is CASSLPSPGTGYTF. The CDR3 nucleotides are TGTGCCAGCAGCTTGCCTTCTCCGGGGACTGGCTACACCTTC.